Listed here are 32 T cell receptor beta chains from one sample, sequenced in a study of T-cell reconstitution after alpha-beta-depleted transplantation in children. The TCRbeta library was prepared with unique molecular identifiers. MiXCR was run by TCRdb on the PCR reads, yielding one entry per CDR3 protein. The data contain around 100,000 distinct CDR3 sequences, under 7% of them singletons. Sequencing used PBMCs, mostly from graft donor cells, obtained 60 days after TCRalphabeta/CD19-depleted stem cell transplant. These receptors came from a female patient between 2 and 15 years old who had a stem cell transplant for Fanconi anemia, so the T cells may come from the graft donor.

This clonotype was recorded many times. The chain carries TRBV7-3 and TRBJ2-2; D remains unclear. Germline V gives CDR1 SGHTA, CDR2 FQGTGA. Deletions cut 5 bases from V and 4 bases from J, with 14 bases between. The CDR3 spans 15 residues. CDR3 sequence reads: CASSPMLGITGELFF. The CDR3 DNA sequence: TGTGCCAGCAGCCCAATGTTAGGAATCACCGGGGAGCTGTTTTTT. Full variable domain (rest looked up from reference TRBV7-3 and TRBJ2-2): GAGVSQTPSNKVTEKGKYVELRCDPISGHTALYWYRQSLGQGPEFLIYFQGTGAADDSGLPNDRFFAVRPEGSVSTLKIQRTERGDSAVYLCASSPMLGITGELFFGEGSRLTVL.

This clonotype has ten or more counts. This sequence joins TRBV9 and TRBJ1-2, with D tentatively TRBD1 (6 bases). The germline V gene encodes CDR1 SGDLS and CDR2 YYNGEE. The CDR3 has 17 residues. The V and J ends lost 4 bases and 1 base respectively, with 20 bases between them. The CDR3 here is CASSNPSGAYLNYGYTF. The CDR3 region has the DNA TGTGCCAGCAGCAACCCTTCAGGGGCCTACCTTAACTATGGCTACACCTTC.

This clonotype was detected ten times or more. This chain joins TRBV6-1 and TRBJ2-3; 12 nucleotides agree with TRBD2. The CDR3 covers 17 residues. The J segment lost 1 base and the V segment lost 6 bases, leaving 8 bases of the junction unmatched. The germline V gene has CDR1 MNHNS and CDR2 SASEGT. The CDR3 DNA follows: TGTGCCAGCAGGCTGCGACTAGCGGGAGAGGGCACAGATACGCAGTATTTT. It yields the protein CASRLRLAGEGTDTQYF.

This clonotype came up many times. The chain is built from TRBV7-3 and TRBJ2-7, with 7 bases aligning to TRBD2. Germline V gives CDR1 SGHTA, CDR2 FQGTGA. The CDR3 is made up of 16 amino acids. J lost 1 base, V lost 1 base, and 7 bases had no gene match. CDR3 loop: CASSLRSGAGSYEQYF. CDR3 nucleotide sequence: TGTGCCAGCAGCTTAAGGTCCGGAGCGGGATCCTACGAGCAGTACTTC.

The sample holds a few counts of this clonotype. The chain recombines TRBV7-3 with TRBJ2-7, with D possibly TRBD1 on 5 matching bases. CDR3 length equals 13 residues. Germline V gene lookup returns CDR1 SGHTA and CDR2 FQGTGA. Trimming shortened V by 5 bases and J by 6 bases, and 14 bases separated the two germline ends. CDR3 DNA sequence: TGTGCCAGCAGCCCCAATACCCAGGGCGAGCAGTACTTC. This translates into CASSPNTQGEQYF.

Many counts were recorded for this clonotype. This chain links TRBV4-2 with TRBJ2-4, with no clear D. The V end was cut by 1 base, the J end by 4 bases, with 5 bases between. Germline V lookup: CDR1 LGHNA, CDR2 YNFKEQ. The CDR3 runs to 13 residues. CDR3 residues: CASSQGKKNIQYF. For the CDR3, the DNA is TGTGCCAGCAGCCAAGGAAAGAAAAACATTCAGTACTTC.

The rearrangement uses TRBV6-5 and TRBJ1-3, with 7 bases aligning to TRBD1. This CDR3 region has 14 residues. V dropped 2 bases and J dropped 6; count of bases not matched to a gene: 4. Germline V gives CDR1 MNHEY, CDR2 SVGAGI. The DNA of the CDR3 is TGTGCCAGCAGTTACACGACAGGGTCAAACACCATATATTTT. The encoded protein is CASSYTTGSNTIYF.

The table lists this clonotype with many counts. This chain links TRBV4-2 with TRBJ2-1; D gene unclear. The V gene lost 2 bases and the J gene lost 10 bases, with 6 bases spanning the gap. Per germline, CDR1 LGHNA and CDR2 YNFKEQ. There are 11 residues in the CDR3. CDR3 in amino acids: CASSQIDEQFF. The CDR3 region has the DNA TGTGCCAGCAGCCAAATCGACGAGCAGTTCTTC.

This clonotype showed up many times. J is TRBJ1-2 and V is TRBV6-6; D uncertain. V lost 0 bases to trimming and J lost 8 bases, with 10 bases between them. The CDR3 covers 13 residues. Germline CDR1 reads MNHNY; CDR2 reads SVGAGI (reference sequence). The CDR3 loop is CASSYSRDRGYTF. Here the CDR3 DNA reads TGTGCCAGCAGTTACTCGCGGGATAGGGGCTACACCTTC.

This clonotype was counted many times. The V call is TRBV3-1, the J call TRBJ1-5; no clear D. Trimming took 2 bases from V and 3 from J, leaving 14 bases between them. Germline V gene data show CDR1 as LGHDT and CDR2 as YNNKEL (reference sequence). The CDR3 has 16 residues. The CDR3 here is CASSQWPLGLNQPQHF. CDR3 DNA: TGTGCCAGCAGCCAATGGCCTCTTGGGCTCAATCAGCCCCAGCATTTT.

The chain couples TRBV20-1 to TRBJ2-1; 14 nucleotides align to TRBD2. CDR1 and CDR2 (germline): DFQATT, SNEGSKA (reference sequence). This CDR3 spans 14 amino acids. V gave up 4 bases and J gave up 8 bases; unmatched junction bases: 4. CDR3 region: CSATTSGGAHEQFF. DNA for the CDR3: TGCAGTGCTACGACTAGCGGGGGGGCCCATGAGCAGTTCTTC.

This clonotype was counted a few times. The chain recombines TRBV3-1 with TRBJ1-1; D remains unclear. This CDR3 spans 13 amino acids. Trimming took off 4 bases at V and 4 bases at J, with 10 bases between the two ends. Germline V gives CDR1 LGHDT, CDR2 YNNKEL (reference sequence). The CDR3 here is CASSRADITEAFF. The CDR3 DNA reads as TGTGCCAGCAGCCGCGCGGATATCACTGAAGCTTTCTTT.

This clonotype has only a few counts. The chain joins TRBV29-1 to TRBJ2-1; 11 bases fit TRBD2. This CDR3 has 14 amino acids. V trimming: 7 bases; J trimming: 5 bases; junction bases outside the gene matches: 7. CDR1 and CDR2 from the germline V gene are SQVTM and ANQGSEA. The CDR3 reads CSALAGELNNEQFF. For the CDR3, the DNA is TGCAGCGCACTAGCGGGGGAACTTAACAATGAGCAGTTCTTC.

The chain is built from TRBV27 and TRBJ2-5; 9 nucleotides align to TRBD2. CDR3 length: 17 amino acids. V was clipped by 6 bases and J by 5 bases; unmatched bases: 16. Germline CDR1 reads MNHEY; CDR2 reads SMNVEV (reference sequence). Here the CDR3 reads CASSDKLAGTREETQYF. CDR3 nucleotide sequence: TGTGCCAGCAGCGATAAACTAGCGGGCACCCGGGAGGAGACCCAGTACTTC.

This clonotype showed up many times. The rearrangement joins TRBV5-1 to TRBJ1-1, with D possibly matching TRBD1 (6 bases). Between the trimmed V and J ends, which lost 0 bases and 8 bases, there was a span of 17 bases. Per the germline V gene, CDR1 is SGHRS and CDR2 is YFSETQ. CDR3 length equals 15 residues. CDR3 sequence: CASSLALQGLSEAFF. CDR3 DNA: TGCGCCAGCAGCTTGGCCCTACAGGGTTTGTCGGAAGCTTTCTTT.

The chain joins TRBV5-1 to TRBJ2-1; TRBD1 is a possible D gene (5 bases). CDR1 SGHRS and CDR2 YFSETQ come from the germline V gene. Deletions cut 0 bases from V and 4 bases from J, with 20 bases between. This CDR3 comprises 18 residues. The DNA of the CDR3 is TGCGCCAGCAGCTTGGGTGCAGGGTCCCGCACTTCTTACAATGAGCAGTTCTTC. Translation gives CASSLGAGSRTSYNEQFF.

This clonotype has just a few counts. The rearrangement joins TRBV2 to TRBJ2-5; no reliable D call. The V gene's germline CDR1 is SNHLY and CDR2 FYNNEI. Trimming removed 4 bases at V and 0 bases at J, with 3 bases between. This CDR3 contains 12 residues. The CDR3 DNA follows: TGTGCCAGCAGTGGACACCAAGAGACCCAGTACTTC. Amino acids: CASSGHQETQYF.

This clonotype was observed many times. The genes are TRBV5-1 and TRBJ2-5; 9 positions match TRBD1. The V gene end was trimmed by 7 bases and the J gene end by 5 bases; junction bases not matched to a gene: 9. Germline lookup yields CDR1 SGHRS and CDR2 YFSETQ. The CDR3 sequence is 14 residues long. CDR3 coding DNA: TGCGCCAGCCGATCCGGACAGGGGTCGGAGACCCAGTACTTC. Amino acids: CASRSGQGSETQYF.

This clonotype has only a few counts. The chain combines TRBV7-6 with TRBJ1-4; no reliable D call. Trimming cost V 5 bases and J 4 bases, with 5 bases left between them. The CDR3 spans 12 residues. Germline V CDR1 and CDR2: SGHVS, FNYEAQ. CDR3 residues: CASSRVNEKLFF. CDR3 sequence (DNA): TGTGCCAGCAGCCGAGTTAATGAAAAACTGTTTTTT.

This clonotype appeared many times. This chain's CDR3 is CASSQGMGEQYF. CDR3 nucleotide sequence: TGTGCCAGCAGCCAAGGGATGGGCGAGCAGTACTTC. The chain recombines TRBV3-1 with TRBJ2-7; no clear D gene. The CDR3 is 12 residues long. V lost 1 base to trimming and J lost 6 bases, with 7 bases between them. Germline V lookup: CDR1 LGHDT, CDR2 YNNKEL (reference sequence).

The V and J genes are TRBV28 and TRBJ1-2; no firm D call. In germline, CDR1 is MDHEN, CDR2 SYDVKM. Trimming shortened V by 3 bases and J by 0 bases, and 8 bases separated the two germline ends. The CDR3 spans 14 residues. This chain's CDR3 is CASSFGSSNYGYTF. The CDR3 DNA follows: TGTGCCAGCAGTTTCGGCAGTTCTAACTATGGCTACACCTTC.

This clonotype was recorded at least ten times. V gene TRBV24-1 combines with J gene TRBJ2-1, with 8 bases aligning to TRBD1. V lost 0 bases and J lost 7; bases outside the gene matches: 10. Germline V gene sequence: CDR1 KGHDR, CDR2 SFDVKD. This CDR3 is built from 17 residues. The CDR3 DNA sequence: TGTGCCACCAGTGATTTGGTAGGACAGGGCACTACAAATGAGCAGTTCTTC. Translated: CATSDLVGQGTTNEQFF.

This clonotype has at least ten counts. The V gene is TRBV20-1, the J gene TRBJ2-7, with D possibly being TRBD1 (6 bases). The CDR3 length is 13 residues. V lost 6 bases, J lost 3 bases, and 15 bases lay in between. CDR1 is DFQATT and CDR2 is SNEGSKA in the germline V gene (reference sequence). CDR3 bases: TGCAGTGCAGACAGGCTCCTTTTCTACGAGCAGTACTTC. As protein: CSADRLLFYEQYF.

There are many counts of this clonotype. The chain recombines TRBV11-2 with TRBJ2-2, with D perhaps matching TRBD1 (7 bases). CDR3 length: 20 amino acids. V lost 1 base, J lost 6 bases, and 27 bases lay in between. Germline V gives CDR1 SGHAT, CDR2 FQNNGV. CDR3 in DNA: TGTGCCAGCAGCTTAGTGGGACAGAGTGTTTCTAGCGATGTCGCCGGGGAGCTGTTTTTT. Its translation: CASSLVGQSVSSDVAGELFF.

In this sample, this clonotype turned up many times. The genes are TRBV28 and TRBJ2-7; no clear D. The V gene lost 3 bases and the J gene lost 3 bases, with 9 bases spanning the gap. Germline CDR1 reads MDHEN; CDR2 reads SYDVKM. This CDR3 region has 13 residues. In DNA, the CDR3 is TGTGCCAGCAGTTTCGCAGACAACTACGAGCAGTACTTC. Protein: CASSFADNYEQYF.

The chain carries TRBV10-3 and TRBJ2-7; D gene unclear. This CDR3 spans 14 amino acids. CDR1 is ENHRY, CDR2 SYGVKD, per germline. V lost 0 bases to trimming and J lost 3 bases, with 9 bases between them. CDR3: CAISESNFRYEQYF. DNA for the CDR3: TGTGCCATCAGTGAGTCTAATTTCCGCTACGAGCAGTACTTC.

This clonotype was recorded many times. This sequence joins TRBV4-1 and TRBJ2-1, with D tentatively TRBD2 (7 bases). Trimming removed 1 base from V and 9 bases from J, with 28 bases in between. This CDR3 spans 19 amino acids. Germline lookup yields CDR1 MGHRA and CDR2 YSYEKL. CDR3 nucleotide sequence: TGCGCCAGCAGCCAAGGAAGGTCGCGGGGGCAAGAGCCGAGGGGTGAGCAGTTCTTC. Translation: CASSQGRSRGQEPRGEQFF.

This clonotype was seen ten or more times. The rearrangement uses TRBV4-1 and TRBJ2-7; D gene uncertain. The CDR3 runs 14 residues. V lost 1 base and J 2 bases, leaving 9 bases between the germline ends. Germline loops: CDR1 MGHRA, CDR2 YSYEKL. CDR3 region: CASSQGAQTYEQYF. Written as DNA, the CDR3 is TGCGCCAGCAGCCAAGGGGCCCAGACCTACGAGCAGTACTTC.

This clonotype was counted ten times or more. This rearrangement joins TRBV7-2 to TRBJ2-7; the match to TRBD2 covers 9 bases. Germline V lookup: CDR1 SGHTA, CDR2 FQGNSA. The CDR3 sequence is 15 residues long. Germline trimming cut 2 bases from V and 2 bases from J; bases unmatched to any gene: 4. The CDR3 region is CASSLIAGDTYEQYF. Here the CDR3 DNA reads TGTGCCAGCAGCTTAATAGCGGGGGACACCTACGAGCAGTACTTC.

The V gene is TRBV12-3 or TRBV12-4, the J gene TRBJ1-1; no clear D gene. This CDR3 is built from 13 residues. The V end lost 3 bases, the J end lost 4 bases, and 9 bases lay between the germline ends. CDR3 sequence reads: CASSLSGFTEAFF. The CDR3 DNA reads TGTGCCAGCAGTTTGTCCGGGTTCACTGAAGCTTTCTTT.

The sample holds many counts of this clonotype. This sequence joins TRBV20-1 and TRBJ2-3; TRBD2 matches 11 bases. CDR1 and CDR2 (germline): DFQATT, SNEGSKA (reference sequence). This CDR3 comprises 19 residues. V shed 0 bases and J 2 bases; nucleotides not matched to a gene: 13. CDR3 bases: TGCAGTGCTAGAGATCAGAGGTCAACTAGCGGGAGAACCACAGATACGCAGTATTTT. It encodes CSARDQRSTSGRTTDTQYF.

This clonotype was seen many times. This chain links TRBV5-1 with TRBJ2-7; 9 positions agree with TRBD1. The V segment lost 5 bases and the J segment 3 bases; nucleotides outside the gene matches: 6. CDR3 length: 14 residues. Germline V gene lookup returns CDR1 SGHRS and CDR2 YFSETQ. The CDR3 sequence: CASRAGTGNYEQYF. Here the CDR3 DNA reads TGCGCCAGCAGGGCCGGGACAGGGAACTACGAGCAGTACTTC. Filled out from reference TRBV5-1 and TRBJ2-7, the complete variable domain reads KAGVTQTPRYLIKTRGQQVTLSCSPISGHRSVSWYQQTPGQGLQFLFEYFSETQRNKGNFPGRFSGRQFSNSRSEMNVSTLELGDSALYLCASRAGTGNYEQYFGPGTRLTVT.